A single sample is the source of the 22 T cell receptor beta chains below, sequenced in a study of regulatory T cells in long-lasting Graves disease. Time point noted: newly diagnosed GD, antithyroid drugs for less than 3 months. There was RNA extracted from PBMCs, and the TCR library was made from it. Building the TCR beta libraries relied on iRepertoire HTBI primers, and CDR3 regions underwent Arm-PCR. TCRdb called the multiplex PCR reads again in MiXCR, with one record for every CDR3 protein. Of around 480,000 distinct CDR3 sequences in the sample, roughly 15% were seen once. Separately, the same data were catalogued under a study of T cells in Graves' hyperthyroidism and ophthalmopathy.

Material: peripheral blood mononuclear cells (PBMCs), obtained at new diagnosis, from a patient treated with antithyroid drugs. The receptors come from a woman aged 35-65 years with Graves disease.

As to this clonotype: This likely came from a read error, as a far larger clone is one base away. The chain combines TRBV6-8 with TRBJ1-5, with TRBD1 identical over 8 bases. This CDR3 comprises 17 residues. Germline V gives CDR1 MNHGY, CDR2 SAAAGT. The CDR3: CVSRGGQGLLVSQAQHF. DNA for the CDR3: TGTGTCAGCAGGGGAGGACAGGGCCTCCTAGTTTCCCAGGCCCAGCATTTT.

This clonotype was picked up many times. This sequence joins TRBV5-1 and TRBJ2-1; TRBD1 might be the D (6 bases). The CDR3 totals 15 residues. V was cut by 6 bases and J by 0 bases, with 13 bases left in between. CDR1 and CDR2 (germline): SGHRS, YFSETQ. CDR3: CASTRDISSYNEQFF. The CDR3 DNA is TGCGCCAGCACCCGGGACATTAGCTCCTACAATGAGCAGTTCTTC.

The chain is built from TRBV7-9 and TRBJ2-3, with 8 bases lining up with TRBD2. The V gene end was trimmed by 5 bases and the J gene end by 4 bases; junction bases not matched to a gene: 14. The germline V gene has CDR1 SEHNR and CDR2 FQNEAQ (reference sequence). This CDR3 has 17 amino acids. CDR3 region: CASSPPGTSGGADTQYF. DNA of the CDR3: TGTGCCAGCAGCCCCCCTGGTACTAGCGGCGGCGCAGATACGCAGTATTTT.

In this sample, this clonotype turned up many times. The chain links TRBV7-2 to TRBJ2-2; D may be TRBD1 (5 bases). The germline gives CDR1 SGHTA, CDR2 FQGNSA. The ends were cut back, 1 base at V and 6 bases at J, with 9 bases in the middle. The CDR3 length is 14 residues. CDR3 sequence reads: CASSLVRESGELFF. The CDR3 bases are TGTGCCAGCAGCTTAGTCAGGGAATCCGGGGAGCTGTTTTTT.

This clonotype was counted many times. The chain carries TRBV20-1 and TRBJ2-2; D may be TRBD2 (6 bases). The V and J ends lost 5 bases and 5 bases respectively, with 18 bases between them. This CDR3 is 15 amino acids long. Per the germline V gene, CDR1 is DFQATT and CDR2 is SNEGSKA (reference sequence). The CDR3: CSAPDLNGGTGELFF. As DNA, the CDR3 is TGCAGTGCTCCGGACCTCAATGGAGGGACCGGGGAGCTGTTTTTT.

This clonotype has ten or more counts. This chain joins TRBV10-3 and TRBJ1-1; D perhaps matches TRBD1 (6 bases). Between the trimmed V and J ends, which lost 3 bases and 4 bases, there was a span of 15 bases. Germline values: CDR1 ENHRY, CDR2 SYGVKD. The CDR3 is 15 amino acids. The CDR3 region has the DNA TGTGCCATCAGTGAAATCGAGGGGGTTGTCACTGAAGCTTTCTTT. This codes for CAISEIEGVVTEAFF.

Turning to this clonotype: The conserved closing phenylalanine or tryptophan is absent in this CDR3, likely reflecting a read error. CDR3 loop: CASSLRNLYEQYL. Here the CDR3 DNA reads TGTGCCAGCAGCCTACGTAACCTCTACGAGCAGTACCTC. The J gene is TRBJ2-7, the V gene TRBV12-3 or TRBV12-4; D not certain. V shed 6 bases and J shed 3 bases, with 12 bases lying between them. The CDR3 sequence is 13 residues long.

The gene calls are TRBV5-1 and TRBJ2-1, with TRBD2 matching 13 bases. CDR1 and CDR2 from the germline V gene are SGHRS and YFSETQ. CDR3 length: 16 amino acids. V gave up 0 bases and J gave up 8 bases; unmatched junction bases: 5. In nucleotides, the CDR3 is TGCGCCAGCAGCTTGGGGACTAGCGGGGGTGTCGATGAGCAGTTCTTC. Encoded protein: CASSLGTSGGVDEQFF.

This clonotype was seen at least ten times. The rearrangement joins TRBV6-1 to TRBJ1-5; 9 nucleotides align to TRBD1. V lost 0 bases, J lost 11 bases, and 2 bases stayed unmatched. Germline assignment: CDR1 MNHNS and CDR2 SASEGT. The length of the CDR3 is 13 residues. CDR3 protein: CASSEARTGAQHF. The CDR3 coding sequence is TGTGCCAGCAGTGAAGCCAGGACAGGGGCCCAGCATTTT.

The sample holds many counts of this clonotype. The CDR3 protein is CASSSMGVNQPQHF. As DNA, the CDR3 is TGTGCCAGCAGTTCTATGGGGGTCAATCAGCCCCAGCATTTT. The chain uses TRBV12-3 or TRBV12-4 and TRBJ1-5; perhaps TRBD1 as D (5 bases). V lost 4 bases and J lost 3, with 10 bases in between. The CDR3 spans 14 residues.

DNA for the CDR3: TGTGCCAGCAGTATCTCACAGGGTCGCGAGCAGTTCTTC. This translates into CASSISQGREQFF. The chain links TRBV2 to TRBJ2-1; TRBD1 is a possible D gene (6 bases). V lost 5 bases, J lost 10 bases, and 15 bases lay in between. Germline CDR1 reads SNHLY; CDR2 reads FYNNEI. The CDR3 consists of 13 residues.

The J gene is TRBJ1-1, the V gene TRBV7-9, with D unresolved. Germline CDR1 reads SEHNR; CDR2 reads FQNEAQ (reference sequence). CDR3 size: 17 residues. Trimming pared 5 bases from V and 2 bases from J, leaving 21 bases between. Written as DNA, the CDR3 is TGTGCCAGCAGCCACACCGGGAGAGCGAGTTTCAACACTGAAGCTTTCTTT. Its translation: CASSHTGRASFNTEAFF.

The gene calls are TRBV20-1 and TRBJ2-1, with 9 bases matching TRBD2. Germline V gene lookup returns CDR1 DFQATT and CDR2 SNEGSKA (reference sequence). The CDR3 is 15 amino acids. V gave up 6 bases and J gave up 0 bases; unmatched junction bases: 6. The CDR3 DNA reads as TGCAGTGCCCCGGGACTAGCCAACTCCTACAATGAGCAGTTCTTC. Protein product: CSAPGLANSYNEQFF.

This chain joins TRBV11-2 and TRBJ2-7, with 9 nucleotides matching TRBD1. Germline loops: CDR1 SGHAT, CDR2 FQNNGV. CDR3 length: 16 amino acids. J lost 4 bases, V lost 5 bases, and 12 bases had no gene match. This chain's CDR3 is CASSLGPTGGSYEQYF. In DNA, the CDR3 is TGTGCCAGCAGCCTGGGACCCACAGGGGGCAGTTACGAGCAGTACTTC.

Remarks on this clonotype: A much larger clone differs by one base, so this may be a read error. In DNA form, the CDR3 reads TGTGACACCGCTAATGGGGGAAGGAGCAATCAGCCCCAGCATTTT. Its translation: CDTANGGRSNQPQHF. The genes are TRBV24-1 and TRBJ1-5; D is perhaps TRBD1 (5 bases). The CDR3 is made up of 15 amino acids. Germline lookup yields CDR1 KGHDR and CDR2 SFDVKD.

This clonotype was observed many times. This chain uses TRBV12-3 or TRBV12-4 with TRBJ1-3, with D unclear. The CDR3 consists of 17 residues. The V gene lost 3 bases and the J gene lost 0 bases, with 15 bases spanning the gap. CDR3 amino acids: CASSLGVAAHSGNTIYF. For the CDR3, the DNA is TGTGCCAGCAGTTTGGGAGTCGCGGCCCACTCTGGAAACACCATATATTTT.

The genes are TRBV18 and TRBJ2-6, with D hard to call. Germline-derived CDR1 and CDR2 are KGHSH and LQKENI. With 3 bases removed from V and 0 bases from J, the gap between germline ends came to 15 bases. There are 18 residues in the CDR3. The CDR3 loop is CASSPLNAGSSGANVLTF. In nucleotides, the CDR3 is TGTGCCAGCTCACCCCTAAACGCAGGTTCCTCTGGGGCCAACGTCCTGACTTTC.

This clonotype was observed a few times. The chain recombines TRBV6-5 with TRBJ1-1; D remains unclear. Germline lookup yields CDR1 MNHEY and CDR2 SVGAGI. Trimming cost V 0 bases and J 0 bases, with 8 bases left between them. The CDR3 is made up of 15 amino acids. The CDR3 DNA reads TGTGCCAGCAGTTACTCAGAGGCCCTGAACACTGAAGCTTTCTTT. Protein product: CASSYSEALNTEAFF.

This clonotype was seen many times. The genes are TRBV18 and TRBJ1-1; tentatively, D is TRBD1 (5 bases). V was clipped by 3 bases and J by 0 bases, with 17 bases between them. The CDR3 covers 17 residues. Germline V gives CDR1 KGHSH, CDR2 LQKENI. CDR3 DNA sequence: TGTGCCAGCTCACCCGAAGGGGCCAACCTTGTGAACACTGAAGCTTTCTTT. It codes for CASSPEGANLVNTEAFF. Based on the CDR3 plus reference TRBV18 and TRBJ1-1, the full variable domain is NAGVMQNPRHLVRRRGQEARLRCSPMKGHSHVYWYRQLPEEGLKFMVYLQKENIIDESGMPKERFSAEFPKEGPSILRIQQVVRGDSAAYFCASSPEGANLVNTEAFFGQGTRLTVV.

Many counts were recorded for this clonotype. The chain combines TRBV20-1 with TRBJ2-1; 9 positions agree with TRBD1. With 0 bases clipped from V and 5 bases from J, the junction kept 5 bases outside the gene matches. Germline V lookup: CDR1 DFQATT, CDR2 SNEGSKA (reference sequence). This CDR3 comprises 15 residues. Here the CDR3 reads CSARDGGQGNNEQFF. The CDR3 region has the DNA TGCAGTGCTAGAGATGGGGGACAGGGAAACAATGAGCAGTTCTTC.

The chain couples TRBV6-2 or TRBV6-3 to TRBJ2-5; 10 positions match TRBD1. There are 16 residues in the CDR3. The V and J ends lost 2 bases and 5 bases, in that order; junction bases with no gene match: 8. Per germline, CDR1 MNHEY and CDR2 SVGEGT. CDR3 loop: CASSYASTGGMETQYF. Here the CDR3 DNA reads TGTGCCAGCAGTTACGCCTCGACAGGGGGCATGGAGACCCAGTACTTC.

This chain links TRBV7-6 with TRBJ1-4, with D possibly TRBD1 on 6 matching bases. V dropped 4 bases and J dropped 2 bases, with 14 bases sitting between them. CDR1 and CDR2 from the germline V gene are SGHVS and FNYEAQ. The CDR3 contains 16 residues. The CDR3 is CASSSRGALTNEKLFF. The CDR3 DNA follows: TGTGCCAGCAGCTCTCGGGGGGCGCTGACTAATGAAAAACTGTTTTTT.